This T cell receptor (beta chain) was sequenced during a study of T cell responses to AZD1222 COVID-19 vaccine. Study-wide points: Two doses of AZD1222 preceded a rise in Spike-specific TCR breadth and depth. Baseline serology detected seropositivity in only a handful of AZD1222 recipients. Reportedly, nearly half of unique spike TCRs recognized epitopes outside B.1.351/B.1.1.7 mutations.

TCRdb's table, derived via immunoSEQ multiplex PCR, lists solely in-frame clones and lacks some. The sample lists 140,000 or so clones, about nine tenths occurring once. As to this clone: What it binds is unknown.

Trimming left V 1 base short and J 7 bases short, with 7 bases between. CDR3 length: 12 residues. The germline gives CDR1 LGHNT, CDR2 FRNRAP. The chain uses TRBV12-5 and TRBJ1-1; no reliable D call. Here the sequenced sample was peripheral blood, taken on day 0 of AZD1222 vaccination. This receptor was taken from an adult in good health. The CDR3 nucleotides are TGTGCTAGTGGTTTGGGAGGAGATGAAGCTTTCTTT. It translates to CASGLGGDEAFF.